The clone carrying this TCR beta chain showed up just once. Assay: immunoSEQ multiplex PCR; the TCRdb copy retains only in-frame clones and omits some. The sample gives approximately 190,000 clones, 80% to 90% of which show up once; about a fifth is in the top ten. This sample stems from a study of blood T cell repertoires in COVID-19. At the level of the study: PBMCs, B-cell-depleted T cells, or T cells provided the cDNA or gDNA that made up the material.

V was trimmed by 5 bases and J by 2 bases, leaving 15 bases between them. The CDR3 is made up of 16 amino acids. This clonotype originated in a human donor in a cohort sampled during active COVID-19. The genes are TRBV23-1 and TRBJ2-2, with D maybe TRBD1 (6 bases). TRBV23-1 is flagged as an ORF with uncertain function. What was sequenced was peripheral blood. The CDR3 nucleotides are TGCGCCAGCAGTAGGGAGACAGGAACTAACACCGGGGAGCTGTTTTTT. Translated: CASSRETGTNTGELFF.